What follows are 20 T cell receptor beta chains derived from one specimen sequenced in a study of Graves' ophthalmopathy and Graves' hyperthyroidism. As the template, RNA transcripts were used to amplify TCR beta CDR3 regions. HTBI primers were used in a first-round RT-PCR, which preceded a second-round multiplex PCR. TCRdb ran MiXCR on the multiplex PCR reads and lists one entry per CDR3 protein. This table holds hundreds of thousands of distinct CDR3 sequences, around 21% found once. The sample taken for sequencing was peripheral blood. These receptor sequences come from a woman aged 18 to 35 with stable Graves' hyperthyroidism.

As concerns this clonotype: Compared with germline, one end of the junction differs, possibly owing to a read error. V gene TRBV20-1 combines with J gene TRBJ1-5; TRBD1 matches at 8 bases. This CDR3 comprises 16 residues. Germline V gene sequence: CDR1 DFQATT, CDR2 SNEGSKA (reference sequence). The CDR3 region is CSARDTRTGWNQPQHF. The CDR3 region has the DNA TGCAGTGCTAGAGATACCAGGACAGGGTGGAATCAGCCCCAACATTTT.

This clonotype has a single count. The V and J genes are TRBV6-5 and TRBJ1-2; D remains ambiguous. Germline loops: CDR1 MNHEY, CDR2 SVGAGI. V lost 6 bases to trimming and J lost 9 bases, with 11 bases between them. This CDR3 region has 11 residues. The CDR3 DNA follows: TGTGCCAGCAGGAACTCGCTAAGCTACACCTTC. Encoded protein: CASRNSLSYTF.

In its sample, this clonotype was seen many times. This rearrangement joins TRBV6-1 to TRBJ2-7; perhaps TRBD1 as D (6 bases). With 3 bases removed from V and 2 bases from J, the gap between germline ends came to 11 bases. This CDR3 is 14 amino acids long. CDR1 is MNHNS, CDR2 SASEGT, per germline. The CDR3, as DNA: TGTGCCAGCAGTGATACCGCAGGGGCCTACGAGCAGTACTTC. Residues: CASSDTAGAYEQYF.

CDR3 sequence: CASSARAGGTGELFF. The CDR3 coding sequence is TGTGCCAGCAGTGCTCGGGCCGGCGGGACCGGGGAGCTGTTTTTT. The V and J genes are TRBV12-3 or TRBV12-4 and TRBJ2-2, with a weak D call TRBD2 (5 bases). This CDR3 has 15 amino acids. V dropped 5 bases and J dropped 5 bases, with 15 bases sitting between them.

This clonotype was found many times. This chain joins TRBV20-1 and TRBJ1-1, with no clear D. CDR3 length equals 13 residues. Germline V gene lookup returns CDR1 DFQATT and CDR2 SNEGSKA (reference sequence). V lost 4 bases, J lost 2 bases, and 11 bases lay in between. CDR3 sequence: CSATTELNTEAFF. As DNA, the CDR3 is TGCAGTGCTACTACAGAACTAAACACTGAAGCTTTCTTT.

This clonotype was detected only a few times. The chain combines TRBV5-6 with TRBJ2-2, with unresolved D. This CDR3 is 17 amino acids long. Germline V CDR1 and CDR2: SGHDT, YYEEEE. V was trimmed by 0 bases and J by 1 base, leaving 13 bases between them. CDR3 in amino acids: CASSLVTGFMNTGELFF. In DNA form, the CDR3 reads TGTGCCAGCAGCTTGGTAACCGGCTTCATGAACACCGGGGAGCTGTTTTTT. Filled out from reference TRBV5-6 and TRBJ2-2, the complete variable domain reads DAGVTQSPTHLIKTRGQQVTLRCSPKSGHDTVSWYQQALGQGPQFIFQYYEEEERQRGNFPDRFSGHQFPNYSSELNVNALLLGDSALYLCASSLVTGFMNTGELFFGEGSRLTVL.

This clonotype showed up just a few times. The rearrangement joins TRBV19 to TRBJ2-5; 10 nucleotides match TRBD2. The ends lost 4 bases at V and 2 bases at J; junction bases unmatched: 10. The CDR3 length is 17 residues. CDR1 is LNHDA, CDR2 SQIVND, per germline (reference sequence). CDR3 sequence (DNA): TGTGCCAGTAGTAGTCTAGCGGGAGTGGCGGATCAAGAGACCCAGTACTTC. Translation gives CASSSLAGVADQETQYF.

This clonotype was found many times. V gene TRBV7-3 combines with J gene TRBJ2-7; D is unresolved. The CDR3 consists of 14 residues. The germline V gene has CDR1 SGHTA and CDR2 FQGTGA. The ends were cut back, 5 bases at V and 5 bases at J, with 16 bases in the middle. The CDR3 loop reads CASSKGPSSNEQYF. In DNA form, the CDR3 reads TGTGCCAGCAGCAAAGGACCGAGTTCCAACGAGCAGTACTTC.

Note on this clonotype: This CDR3 is missing its conserved last phenylalanine or tryptophan, likely due to a read error. The chain joins TRBV5-4 to TRBJ1-2; D gene unclear. This CDR3 spans 12 amino acids. Looked up from germline, CDR1 is SGHNT and CDR2 is YYREEE (reference sequence). Deletions cut 0 bases from V and 5 bases from J, with 5 bases between. CDR3 in DNA: TGTGCCAGCAGCTTGGATGGATATGGCTACACCGTC. Protein: CASSLDGYGYTV.

This clonotype was observed many times. This rearrangement joins TRBV6-2 or TRBV6-3 to TRBJ1-5; TRBD1 agrees at 7 bases. This CDR3 region has 13 residues. The V gene's germline CDR1 is MNHEY and CDR2 SVGEGT. Trimming removed 6 bases from V and 14 bases from J; junction bases left unmatched: 13. This chain's CDR3 is CASRPTGSGREHF. CDR3 in DNA: TGTGCCAGCAGACCGACAGGGTCCGGAAGGGAGCATTTT.

The chain is built from TRBV18 and TRBJ2-7; 8 bases fit TRBD2. Losses at the gene ends were 5 bases for V and 5 bases for J; bases not matched to a gene: 5. CDR1 and CDR2 (germline): KGHSH, LQKENI. CDR3 length: 13 residues. CDR3 region: CASSSTSVNEQYF. The CDR3 DNA is TGTGCCAGCTCATCGACTAGCGTTAACGAGCAGTACTTC. Based on the CDR3 plus reference TRBV18 and TRBJ2-7, the full variable domain is NAGVMQNPRHLVRRRGQEARLRCSPMKGHSHVYWYRQLPEEGLKFMVYLQKENIIDESGMPKERFSAEFPKEGPSILRIQQVVRGDSAAYFCASSSTSVNEQYFGPGTRLTVT.

This clonotype was seen repeatedly, ten times or more. CDR3 coding DNA: TGTGCCAGCAGTGGAGAATCGAGCGGGATGAGCTACGAGCAGTACTTC. Translation: CASSGESSGMSYEQYF. The rearrangement uses TRBV6-1 and TRBJ2-7, with TRBD2 matching 7 bases. From germline, CDR1 is MNHNS and CDR2 SASEGT. The V and J ends lost 4 bases and 3 bases, in that order; junction bases with no gene match: 12. The CDR3 is 16 residues long.

This clonotype was found many times. The chain carries TRBV20-1 and TRBJ1-2; D gene ambiguous. Looked up from germline, CDR1 is DFQATT and CDR2 is SNEGSKA (reference sequence). The CDR3 has 12 amino acids. CDR3 sequence: CSASPVRYGYTF. CDR3 DNA sequence: TGCAGCGCCTCCCCGGTCCGTTATGGCTACACCTTC.

This clonotype was found many times. This sequence joins TRBV6-2 or TRBV6-3 and TRBJ2-2, with TRBD2 matching 7 bases. The CDR3 has 18 residues. Germline trimming cut 0 bases from V and 3 bases from J; bases unmatched to any gene: 10. CDR1 is MNHEY, CDR2 SVGEGT, per germline. The CDR3 region has the DNA TGTGCCAGCAGTTACTCGATTGCGGTCGGGAGGTACACCGGGGAGCTGTTTTTT. Its translation is CASSYSIAVGRYTGELFF.

This clonotype was detected only a few times. J is TRBJ2-5 and V is TRBV20-1; 16 nucleotides align to TRBD2. Germline V lookup: CDR1 DFQATT, CDR2 SNEGSKA (reference sequence). After removal of 3 bases from V and 2 bases from J, the junction contained 6 bases not matched to a gene. This CDR3 is built from 17 residues. In nucleotides, the CDR3 is TGCAGTGCTAGTGGGGGACTAGCGGGAGGGAGACAAGAGACCCAGTACTTC. Amino acid sequence: CSASGGLAGGRQETQYF.

The table lists this clonotype with many counts. The chain uses TRBV6-2 or TRBV6-3 and TRBJ1-5, with D tentatively TRBD1 (6 bases). V was trimmed by 4 bases and J by 7 bases, leaving 14 bases between them. The CDR3 runs 14 residues. CDR1 is MNHEY and CDR2 is SVGEGT in the germline V gene. The DNA for the CDR3 is TGTGCCAGCAGTTCGGGACAACTAGGACAGCCCCAGCATTTT. It encodes CASSSGQLGQPQHF.

This clonotype was picked up many times. The chain has TRBV10-3 and TRBJ2-7, with 8 bases matching TRBD2. CDR3 length: 14 amino acids. Looked up from germline, CDR1 is ENHRY and CDR2 is SYGVKD. V lost 10 bases to trimming and J lost 2 bases; unmatched junction nucleotides: 10. The CDR3 loop is CATRGLAGTYEQYF. The CDR3, as DNA: TGTGCCACACGGGGATTAGCGGGGACCTACGAGCAGTACTTC.

The chain joins TRBV10-1 to TRBJ2-2; D is undetermined. This CDR3 comprises 13 residues. Trimming removed 3 bases at V and 3 bases at J, with 5 bases between. Germline CDR1 is WNHNN and CDR2 is SYGVQD (reference sequence). Here the CDR3 reads CASSDFYTGELFF. The CDR3 nucleotides read TGCGCCAGCAGTGACTTCTACACCGGGGAGCTGTTTTTT.

A note on this clonotype: A read error may explain this, as a much larger clone is one base away. CDR3 protein: CASSPSGGQETKYF. In nucleotides, the CDR3 is TGTGCCAGCAGTCCCAGCGGGGGGCAAGAGACCAAGTACTTC. This chain links TRBV6-1 with TRBJ2-5; 9 bases align to TRBD2. The germline V gene has CDR1 MNHNS and CDR2 SASEGT. The CDR3 extends over 14 amino acids.

This sequence joins TRBV5-6 and TRBJ1-5; TRBD1 matches at 7 bases. The CDR3 is 18 amino acids. With V trimmed by 2 bases and J by 5 bases, 16 bases remained unmatched. Germline V CDR1 and CDR2: SGHDT, YYEEEE. This CDR3 is CASSFGSRDRATYQPQHF. CDR3 bases: TGTGCCAGCAGCTTTGGTTCCCGTGACAGGGCAACATATCAGCCCCAGCATTTT.